This entry features one TCR beta chain sequence. How the authors handled the data: The assay estimated nucleated cells by amplifying reference gene primers. The table came from immunoSEQ multiplex PCR; TCRdb's copy has only in-frame clones and leaves some out. Clonal size and the V and J genes are those of that table, whereas D and trimming came from the DNA. The sample holds some 120,000 clones, roughly 90% seen once. This sample was taken from a study of blood T cell repertoires in COVID-19. Study summary: Both acute and convalescent COVID-19 samples were obtained from the United States, Italy and Spain. T cells, B-cell-depleted T cells, or PBMCs provided the cDNA or gDNA that served as material.

Followed over time, Seattle patients had been enrolled while infection was active. There are 15 residues in the CDR3. Germline CDR1 reads SGHTA; CDR2 reads FQGTGA. The ends lost 2 bases at V and 4 bases at J; junction bases unmatched: 6. The sequenced sample consisted of peripheral blood. The receptor's source is a man aged 55 to 70 with COVID-19, enrolled during active disease. The V gene is TRBV7-3, the J gene TRBJ2-7; 9 nucleotides align to TRBD1. CDR3 loop: CASSLGGQGAYEQYF. In nucleotides, the CDR3 is TGTGCCAGCAGCTTAGGGGGACAGGGAGCTTACGAGCAGTACTTC.